The clone carrying this T cell receptor (beta chain) was seen repeatedly, ten times or more. Its antigen is as yet unknown. Sequenced patients had shown CD8+CD57+ cell expansion by flow cytometry. Sampling of blood occurred while the patients had still received no therapy. These data are taken from a study of CD8+CD57+ T cells in acquired aplastic anemia. Profiling of TCR beta VDJ combinations and CDR3 sequences used genomic DNA as template. TCRdb reprocessed the reads with MiXCR, giving one entry per CDR3 protein. The top ten clones hold 3.2% of a sample with 150,000 or so distinct CDR3 sequences, roughly 45% of them seen once. Study-level results: Patients had twenty-nine CD8+ CDR3 sequences in common with controls (the shared set).

The specimen sequenced was sorted CD4+, CD8+, or CD8+CD57+ T cells (not recorded which) from PBMCs. This clonotype was obtained from a human donor with aplastic anemia.

CDR3 bases: TGTGCCAGCAGTTATCCGACAGGGGAAGCTTTCTTT. Amino acid sequence: CASSYPTGEAFF. The V gene is TRBV6-5, the J gene TRBJ1-1, with 7 bases that match TRBD1. The CDR3 contains 12 residues. V lost 3 bases and J lost 8; bases outside the gene matches: 3. Germline loops: CDR1 MNHEY, CDR2 SVGAGI.